Listed here are 25 T cell receptor beta chains from one sample, sequenced in a study of cytomegalovirus exposure and HLA in healthy donors. PCR primers comprised 60 Vbeta and 13 Jbeta primers. The assay was immunoSEQ multiplex PCR, and TCRdb's table has in-frame clones only and misses some. The repertoire holds more than 130,000 clones, with 60% to 85% as singletons. Sequenced material: PBMCs. These receptors all come from a male donor in good health and CMV-seronegative.

The CDR3, as DNA: TGTGCCAGTAAGGGGGGGGCGGGGACTGAAGCTTTCTTT. Residues: CASKGGAGTEAFF. This sequence joins TRBV19 and TRBJ1-1; D possibly corresponds to TRBD1 (6 bases). V was shortened by 7 bases and J by 5 bases, with 14 bases between the two germline ends. This CDR3 region has 13 residues. CDR1 and CDR2 (germline): LNHDA, SQIVND (reference sequence).

The chain recombines TRBV18 with TRBJ1-3, with a weak D call TRBD1 (6 bases). The CDR3 length is 15 residues. In germline, CDR1 is KGHSH, CDR2 LQKENI. The ends were cut back, 4 bases at V and 1 base at J, with 11 bases in the middle. The CDR3 nucleotides are TGTGCCAGCTCACAAGACAGGACATCTGGAAACACCATATATTTT. It yields the protein CASSQDRTSGNTIYF.

In the case of this clone: The identical CDR3 is also encoded by other nucleotide sequences in the sample. This chain uses TRBV5-1 with TRBJ1-1; tentative D call: TRBD1 (5 bases). Trimming cost V 0 bases and J 4 bases, with 7 bases left between them. This CDR3 comprises 13 residues. CDR1 is SGHRS, CDR2 YFSETQ, per germline. The CDR3 is CASSLGGGTEAFF. The CDR3 coding sequence is TGCGCCAGCAGCTTGGGGGGGGGCACTGAAGCTTTCTTT.

Concerning this clone itself: The junction does not match germline at one end; this may be a read error. The V and J genes are TRBV4-1 and TRBJ1-2; D ambiguous. Germline assignment: CDR1 MGHRA and CDR2 YSYEKL. The CDR3 has 15 residues. The CDR3 bases are TGCCCCAGCAGCGTCTTGGAGGCCTCCAACTATGGCTACACCTTC. It translates to CPSSVLEASNYGYTF.

This clone was recorded a few times. V and J are TRBV2 and TRBJ2-3, with a tentative D call TRBD2 (6 bases). V was pared by 7 bases and J by 1 base, with 12 bases between. The CDR3 spans 14 residues. Germline V gene sequence: CDR1 SNHLY, CDR2 FYNNEI. The CDR3 DNA follows: TGTGCCAGCATTCCCGAGCGGGGCACAGATACGCAGTATTTT. Protein sequence: CASIPERGTDTQYF.

In its sample, this clone was seen a few times. The J gene is TRBJ1-3, the V gene TRBV5-4, with 8 bases that match TRBD1. CDR3 length: 16 amino acids. The germline V gene has CDR1 SGHNT and CDR2 YYREEE (reference sequence). V was pared by 4 bases and J by 1 base, with 7 bases of the junction left unmatched. CDR3 DNA: TGTGCCAGCAGCACCACAGGGGGGATTTCTGGAAACACCATATATTTT. Its translation is CASSTTGGISGNTIYF. Using reference TRBV5-4 and TRBJ1-3 for the parts outside the CDR3, the full variable domain is ETGVTQSPTHLIKTRGQQVTLRCSSQSGHNTVSWYQQALGQGPQFIFQYYREEENGRGNFPPRFSGLQFPNYSSELNVNALELDDSALYLCASSTTGGISGNTIYFGEGSWLTVV.

The gene calls are TRBV7-2 and TRBJ1-4; TRBD1 matches 9 bases. The junction had 5 bases not matched to a gene; V was cut back by 4 bases and J by 8 bases. Germline V lookup: CDR1 SGHTA, CDR2 FQGNSA. The CDR3 has 14 residues. CDR3 protein: CASSSDRGFEKLFF. The CDR3 DNA reads TGTGCCAGCAGCTCGGACAGGGGTTTCGAAAAACTGTTTTTT.

The rearrangement joins TRBV19 to TRBJ1-2, with 9 bases aligning to TRBD1. Trimming cost V 7 bases and J 4 bases; bases outside gene matches: 7. The CDR3 consists of 14 residues. CDR1 and CDR2 (germline): LNHDA, SQIVND (reference sequence). The CDR3 DNA follows: TGTGCCAGTACCACAGGGGGCGCCGGCTATGGCTACACCTTC. It specifies CASTTGGAGYGYTF.

The chain combines TRBV30 with TRBJ1-3; 7 bases match TRBD1. Looked up from germline, CDR1 is GTSNPN and CDR2 is SVGIG (reference sequence). The CDR3 is made up of 13 amino acids. Unmatched junction bases numbered 4, after V lost 8 bases and J lost 0 bases. For the CDR3, the DNA is TGTGCCGGAAACAGGGGCTCTGGAAACACCATATATTTT. Its protein is CAGNRGSGNTIYF.

V and J are TRBV7-9 and TRBJ1-2; no reliable D call. V lost 1 base and J lost 1, with 7 bases in between. The V gene's germline CDR1 is SEHNR and CDR2 FQNEAQ (reference sequence). CDR3 size: 14 residues. CDR3: CASSLVAVNYGYTF. CDR3 in DNA: TGTGCCAGCAGCTTAGTAGCAGTTAACTATGGCTACACCTTC.

The rearrangement uses TRBV18 and TRBJ1-1, with D perhaps TRBD1 (6 bases). V shed 4 bases and J shed 3 bases, with 12 bases lying between them. There are 14 residues in the CDR3. Germline V CDR1 and CDR2: KGHSH, LQKENI. CDR3 protein: CASSQTGQDTEAFF. In DNA, the CDR3 is TGTGCCAGCTCACAAACAGGGCAGGACACTGAAGCTTTCTTT. Combining the CDR3 with reference TRBV18 and TRBJ1-1 gives the whole variable domain NAGVMQNPRHLVRRRGQEARLRCSPMKGHSHVYWYRQLPEEGLKFMVYLQKENIIDESGMPKERFSAEFPKEGPSILRIQQVVRGDSAAYFCASSQTGQDTEAFFGQGTRLTVV.

This CDR3 is CSAQGAGSEAFF. CDR3 in DNA: TGCAGCGCCCAGGGGGCCGGTAGTGAAGCTTTCTTT. The chain carries TRBV29-1 and TRBJ1-1; TRBD1 aligns across 8 bases. The CDR3 covers 12 residues. Germline V gives CDR1 SQVTM, CDR2 ANQGSEA. The J segment lost 7 bases and the V segment lost 7 bases, leaving 8 bases of the junction unmatched. The full variable domain, with the rest looked up from reference TRBV29-1 and TRBJ1-1, is SAVISQKPSRDICQRGTSLTIQCQVDSQVTMMFWYRQQPGQSLTLIATANQGSEATYESGFVIDKFPISRPNLTFSTLTVSNMSPEDSSIYLCSAQGAGSEAFFGQGTRLTVV.

This chain uses TRBV6-6 with TRBJ2-7; TRBD1 agrees at 11 bases. In germline, CDR1 is MNHNY, CDR2 SVGAGI (reference sequence). The ends lost 6 bases at V and 3 bases at J; junction bases unmatched: 4. The CDR3 is 14 residues long. The CDR3 reads CASSRGTGGYEQYF. The CDR3 DNA is TGTGCCAGCAGCCGGGGGACAGGGGGCTACGAGCAGTACTTC.

The genes are TRBV5-6 and TRBJ1-3, with D uncertain. Germline V gene lookup returns CDR1 SGHDT and CDR2 YYEEEE. Between the trimmed V and J ends, which lost 5 bases and 4 bases, there was a span of 10 bases. The CDR3 extends over 13 amino acids. In DNA form, the CDR3 reads TGTGCCAGCAGATCCCGAGGGGGAAACACCATATATTTT. It translates to CASRSRGGNTIYF.

This chain links TRBV6-5 with TRBJ1-6; D gene unclear. Germline lookup yields CDR1 MNHEY and CDR2 SVGAGI. The V end lost 3 bases, the J end lost 10 bases, and 16 bases lay between the germline ends. This CDR3 contains 15 residues. The CDR3: CASSYRNRGRSPLHF. In DNA, the CDR3 is TGTGCCAGCAGTTATAGAAACCGCGGGCGATCACCCCTCCACTTT.

Comments on this clone: A junction boundary mismatches the germline segment, possibly from a read error. The chain recombines TRBV7-9 with TRBJ2-7; D remains ambiguous. The length of the CDR3 is 13 residues. CDR1 and CDR2 from the germline V gene are SEHNR and FQNEAQ (reference sequence). CDR3 residues: CSSSKWAIYEQYF. The CDR3 nucleotides are TGTTCCAGCAGCAAATGGGCCATCTACGAGCAGTACTTC.

The chain has TRBV18 and TRBJ1-1, with D tentatively TRBD1 (6 bases). There are 14 residues in the CDR3. V lost 1 base and J lost 7, with 13 bases in between. Germline V gene sequence: CDR1 KGHSH, CDR2 LQKENI. CDR3 coding DNA: TGTGCCAGCTCACCACAATCTGGGGGCGGTGAAGCTTTCTTT. It translates to CASSPQSGGGEAFF.

J is TRBJ2-2 and V is TRBV6-5; 7 nucleotides align to TRBD2. Germline lookup yields CDR1 MNHEY and CDR2 SVGAGI. Germline trimming cut 4 bases from V and 8 bases from J; bases unmatched to any gene: 10. The CDR3 covers 15 residues. In DNA form, the CDR3 reads TGTGCCAGCAGTTCCCGGGGGGTTGCCGGGGGGGAGCTGTTTTTT. Protein product: CASSSRGVAGGELFF.

The chain couples TRBV18 to TRBJ1-2, with no clear D. CDR1 KGHSH and CDR2 LQKENI come from the germline V gene. The V end lost 2 bases, the J end lost 5 bases, and 12 bases lay between the germline ends. The CDR3 is 14 residues long. CDR3 DNA sequence: TGTGCCAGCTCACCAGCATTCGGGGAGTATGGCTACACCTTC. Protein sequence: CASSPAFGEYGYTF.

The V call is TRBV5-1, the J call TRBJ2-7; the match to TRBD1 covers 8 bases. Germline V gives CDR1 SGHRS, CDR2 YFSETQ. The CDR3 is 19 amino acids. V dropped 0 bases and J dropped 3; count of bases not matched to a gene: 17. The CDR3 is CASSLDSMTGTGGIYEQYF. The CDR3 DNA is TGCGCCAGCAGCTTGGATTCGATGACCGGGACAGGTGGTATCTACGAGCAGTACTTC.

J is TRBJ2-2 and V is TRBV5-1; TRBD2 aligns across 7 bases. The CDR3 is made up of 16 amino acids. From germline, CDR1 is SGHRS and CDR2 YFSETQ. Unmatched junction bases numbered 10, after V lost 5 bases and J lost 3 bases. The CDR3 loop is CASSKGAGSDTGELFF. CDR3 coding DNA: TGCGCCAGCAGTAAAGGAGCGGGGAGTGACACCGGGGAGCTGTTTTTT.

Points on this clone: Relative to the germline gene, one junction end is altered; a read error may explain this. This chain connects TRBV6-1 to TRBJ2-7; tentative D call: TRBD1 (6 bases). The CDR3 has 13 residues. Germline assignment: CDR1 MNHNS and CDR2 SASEGT. The CDR3 region has the DNA TGTGCCAGCAGTAGCCCTGGGACACGCGAAGTAGGCTTC. As protein: CASSSPGTREVGF.

This sequence joins TRBV4-1 and TRBJ2-2, with 7 bases lining up with TRBD2. The CDR3 extends over 17 amino acids. In germline, CDR1 is MGHRA, CDR2 YSYEKL. Trimming at V came to 6 bases and at J to 4 bases, leaving 14 bases not matched to a gene. The CDR3 sequence is CASSPRFPAGSTGELFF. The DNA of the CDR3 is TGCGCCAGCAGTCCAAGATTTCCAGCGGGGTCCACCGGGGAGCTGTTTTTT.

This rearrangement joins TRBV4-2 to TRBJ1-6; 9 bases match TRBD1. Germline lookup yields CDR1 LGHNA and CDR2 YNFKEQ. The CDR3 covers 16 residues. Trimming at V came to 4 bases and at J to 5 bases, leaving 6 bases not matched to a gene. The CDR3 protein is CASSLIGQGNNSPLHF. The CDR3 bases are TGTGCCAGCAGCCTTATAGGACAGGGGAATAATTCACCCCTCCACTTT.

Regarding this clone: This sample includes further DNA sequences coding for the same CDR3. This chain links TRBV9 with TRBJ2-1; D gene ambiguous. This CDR3 has 14 amino acids. V lost 0 bases to trimming and J lost 1 base, with 5 bases between them. CDR1 is SGDLS, CDR2 YYNGEE, per germline. The CDR3 nucleotides are TGTGCCAGCAGCGTAGCCGGGTCCTACAATGAGCAGTTCTTC. Amino acid sequence: CASSVAGSYNEQFF.